The 16 T cell receptor beta chains given below trace back to one sample, sequenced in a study of high-grade serous ovarian cancer treatment subgroups. Tumor tissue was taken before any definitive surgery or chemotherapy was given. Clones were sequenced by immunoSEQ multiplex PCR, and TCRdb holds only the in-frame ones, with some missing. The table has about 11,000 clones, under 85% seen once. The sequencing input was tumor tissue. The source of these receptors is a human donor with high-grade serous ovarian cancer.

The rearrangement links TRBV18 to TRBJ2-7, with TRBD1 identical over 7 bases. Per germline, CDR1 KGHSH and CDR2 LQKENI. The CDR3 spans 15 residues. The junction had 7 bases not matched to a gene; V was cut back by 5 bases and J by 0 bases. The CDR3 loop is CASSATGISSYEQYF. DNA of the CDR3: TGTGCCAGCTCAGCGACAGGGATCAGCTCCTACGAGCAGTACTTC.

This chain links TRBV18 with TRBJ1-1, with D unclear. The germline V and J ends were trimmed by 2 bases and 1 base, with 11 bases remaining between them. The CDR3 length is 15 residues. Looked up from germline, CDR1 is KGHSH and CDR2 is LQKENI. Written as DNA, the CDR3 is TGTGCCAGCTCACCAAGCTTCTCCACGAACACTGAAGCTTTCTTT. It specifies CASSPSFSTNTEAFF.

This chain joins TRBV5-1 and TRBJ2-7; D may be TRBD1 (5 bases). The CDR3 sequence is 14 residues long. The V and J ends lost 2 bases and 0 bases respectively, with 9 bases between them. Germline CDR1 is SGHRS and CDR2 is YFSETQ. The CDR3 DNA sequence: TGCGCCAGCAGCTTTCTTGGGGCCTCCTACGAGCAGTACTTC. Encoded protein: CASSFLGASYEQYF.

The rearrangement uses TRBV19 and TRBJ1-1; TRBD1 matches 7 bases. V was clipped by 7 bases and J by 0 bases; unmatched bases: 8. Germline V lookup: CDR1 LNHDA, CDR2 SQIVND (reference sequence). The CDR3 is 15 residues long. The CDR3 spells CASNRQGSLNTEAFF. For the CDR3, the DNA is TGTGCCAGTAATCGACAGGGTTCGCTGAACACTGAAGCTTTCTTT.

This chain connects TRBV10-3 to TRBJ1-1; 9 nucleotides align to TRBD1. Germline V gene lookup returns CDR1 ENHRY and CDR2 SYGVKD. This CDR3 region has 17 residues. Germline trimming cut 2 bases from V and 2 bases from J; bases unmatched to any gene: 9. In DNA, the CDR3 is TGTGCCATCAGTGAGGGAAAGGGACAGGGTAAAAACACTGAAGCTTTCTTT. This gives the protein CAISEGKGQGKNTEAFF.

The chain employs TRBV19 and TRBJ1-5, with D hard to call. Trimming cost V 4 bases and J 10 bases, with 20 bases left between them. Germline CDR1 reads LNHDA; CDR2 reads SQIVND (reference sequence). The CDR3 length is 15 residues. The CDR3 spells CASSSGTQTVVPQHF. CDR3 in DNA: TGTGCCAGTAGTAGCGGTACCCAGACGGTAGTACCCCAGCATTTT. The complete variable domain, with remaining parts taken from reference TRBV19 and TRBJ1-5, reads DGGITQSPKYLFRKEGQNVTLSCEQNLNHDAMYWYRQDPGQGLRLIYYSQIVNDFQKGDIAEGYSVSREKKESFPLTVTSAQKNPTAFYLCASSSGTQTVVPQHFGDGTRLSIL.

The rearrangement uses TRBV2 and TRBJ2-1; 13 nucleotides agree with TRBD2. V lost 5 bases to trimming and J lost 8 bases; unmatched junction nucleotides: 6. This CDR3 contains 15 residues. The germline V gene encodes CDR1 SNHLY and CDR2 FYNNEI. The CDR3 is CASSLGLAGLYEQFF. The CDR3 bases are TGTGCCAGCAGTCTGGGACTAGCGGGACTCTATGAGCAGTTCTTC.

A remark on this clone: Other nucleotide sequences in the sample specify the same CDR3. The V call is TRBV27, the J call TRBJ2-1; D call uncertain. Trimming took off 5 bases at V and 4 bases at J, with 3 bases between the two ends. In germline, CDR1 is MNHEY, CDR2 SMNVEV (reference sequence). The CDR3 sequence is 11 residues long. CDR3 coding DNA: TGTGCCAGCAGTCTTTACAATGAGCAGTTCTTC. This codes for CASSLYNEQFF.

The chain employs TRBV18 and TRBJ2-6; D may match TRBD1 or TRBD2 (5 bases each). The CDR3 runs to 15 residues. V lost 3 bases and J 4 bases, leaving 10 bases between the germline ends. Germline assignment: CDR1 KGHSH and CDR2 LQKENI. CDR3 sequence reads: CASSPGGSGANVLTF. The DNA for the CDR3 is TGTGCCAGCTCACCTGGGGGTTCGGGGGCCAACGTCCTGACTTTC.

V usage is TRBV28 and J usage is TRBJ1-2; D gene uncertain. The germline CDR1 and CDR2 sequences are MDHEN and SYDVKM. This CDR3 region has 14 residues. Trimming stripped 5 bases from V and 7 bases from J, with 17 bases between. The CDR3 DNA reads TGTGCCAGCAGTCCAGGATTTACGTTCGTTGGCTACACCTTC. It specifies CASSPGFTFVGYTF.

This chain connects TRBV30 to TRBJ2-5; maybe TRBD1 (6 bases). The CDR3 has 14 residues. V lost 0 bases and J lost 5, with 13 bases in between. CDR1 and CDR2 (germline): GTSNPN, SVGIG (reference sequence). The DNA of the CDR3 is TGTGCCTGGAGTGTAGGGGGAGCAAGGGAGACCCAGTACTTC. Its translation is CAWSVGGARETQYF.

This chain uses TRBV2 with TRBJ2-4; the D gene is possibly TRBD2 (6 bases). CDR3 length: 13 residues. CDR1 is SNHLY and CDR2 is FYNNEI in the germline V gene. The V end was cut by 1 base, the J end by 9 bases, with 10 bases between. This CDR3 reads CASSEDGGSIQYF. The CDR3 DNA follows: TGTGCCAGCAGTGAAGACGGGGGTAGCATTCAGTACTTC. Complete variable domain (other parts from reference TRBV2 and TRBJ2-4): EPEVTQTPSHQVTQMGQEVILRCVPISNHLYFYWYRQILGQKVEFLVSFYNNEISEKSEIFDDQFSVERPDGSNFTLKIRSTKLEDSAMYFCASSEDGGSIQYFGAGTRLSVL.

This clone has only one observation. The rearrangement joins TRBV11-2 to TRBJ2-1; maybe TRBD2 (5 bases). The germline V and J ends were trimmed by 11 bases and 8 bases, with 13 bases remaining between them. The length of the CDR3 is 11 residues. Germline V gene sequence: CDR1 SGHAT, CDR2 FQNNGV. This CDR3 reads CAGRDGYEQFF. DNA of the CDR3: TGTGCCGGGAGAGACGGGTATGAGCAGTTCTTC.

A word on this clone: Its ends do not fully match the called genes, so a read error is possible. The V gene is TRBV6-1, the J gene TRBJ1-6; no firm D call. In germline, CDR1 is MNHNS, CDR2 SASEGT. This CDR3 contains 15 residues. CDR3 coding DNA: TGTGCCAGCAATGAACCCCAGGCGCCCAATTCACCCCTCCACTTT. Amino acid sequence: CASNEPQAPNSPLHF.

The chain joins TRBV11-2 to TRBJ2-7; 12 bases map to TRBD2. This CDR3 has 15 residues. CDR1 is SGHAT and CDR2 is FQNNGV in the germline V gene. Germline trimming cut 1 base from V and 7 bases from J; bases unmatched to any gene: 5. The DNA of the CDR3 is TGTGCCAGCAGCTTAGCGCTAGCGGGAGGGCAAGAGCAGTACTTC. Amino acids: CASSLALAGGQEQYF.

The CDR3 region is CASKGGRYNYGYTF. CDR3 in DNA: TGTGCCAGCAAAGGGGGGCGGTATAACTATGGCTACACCTTC. V is TRBV2 and J is TRBJ1-2, with D perhaps matching TRBD1 (6 bases). CDR1 and CDR2 (germline): SNHLY, FYNNEI. CDR3 length: 14 residues. Between the trimmed V and J ends, which lost 7 bases and 1 base, there was a span of 13 bases. Drawing the rest from reference TRBV2 and TRBJ1-2, the complete variable domain is EPEVTQTPSHQVTQMGQEVILRCVPISNHLYFYWYRQILGQKVEFLVSFYNNEISEKSEIFDDQFSVERPDGSNFTLKIRSTKLEDSAMYFCASKGGRYNYGYTFGSGTRLTVV.